The T cell receptor beta chain under discussion was sequenced for a study of blood T cell repertoires in COVID-19. Study-level background: Researchers got acute and convalescent COVID-19 samples from the United States, Italy and Spain. Sources were T cells, B-cell-depleted T cells, or PBMCs; the material itself was cDNA or gDNA.

In the original processing: For nucleated cells, counts were estimated from reference gene primer amplification. The method was immunoSEQ multiplex PCR; TCRdb's version includes in-frame clones alone and lacks a portion of them. Clone size and V and J calls were adopted from that table, with D and trimming inferred from the DNA. The table includes about 140,000 clones, over 70% detected once. The CDR3 loop spans 13 amino acids. The germline V and J ends were trimmed by 2 bases and 6 bases, with 10 bases remaining between them. The V gene's germline CDR1 is MGHRA and CDR2 YSYEKL. The receptor was isolated from a man between 65 and 79 years old who had recovered from COVID-19. Sequencing input: peripheral blood. The rearrangement uses TRBV4-1 and TRBJ1-1, with a weak D call TRBD1 (5 bases). This chain's CDR3 is CASSQQGAPEAFF. CDR3 coding DNA: TGCGCCAGCAGCCAACAGGGTGCACCTGAAGCTTTCTTT.